These T cell receptor beta chains were read from a single sample in a study of T cell responses to AZD1222 COVID-19 vaccine. Some clones are missing from TCRdb's copy, which holds only in-frame ones; the method was immunoSEQ multiplex PCR. This table has about 83,000 clones, 85% to 90% appearing once. The sample here was peripheral blood, taken on day 0 of AZD1222 vaccination. The receptor source for this set is an adult in good health. CDR3s include the opening cysteine and the closing phenylalanine or tryptophan. D genes are given only for firm matches. A clone size is listed for some rows: how often the clone was seen (once, few, many), or a class if it is expanded.

>TRBD1|.|TRBV28|TRBJ2-7
CASRGGQGRDEQYF
TGTGCCAGCAGGGGGGGACAGGGCCGGGACGAGCAGTACTTC
>TRBD1|.|TRBV11-2|TRBJ1-2
CASSKPGQGASGYGYTF
TGTGCCAGCAGCAAACCGGGACAGGGGGCTTCGGGCTATGGCTACACCTTC
>TRBD1|few|TRBV19|TRBJ2-5
CASSIDGRGETQYF
TGTGCCAGTAGTATAGATGGCAGGGGGGAGACCCAGTACTTC
>.|.|TRBV7-9|TRBJ1-1
CAGERSEGNTEAFF
TGTGCCGGCGAGCGAAGTGAGGGGAACACTGAAGCTTTCTTT
>.|.|TRBV11-3|TRBJ2-3
CASSLSGSTDTQYF
TGTGCCAGCAGCTTATCAGGCTCCACAGATACGCAGTATTTT
>.|.|TRBV9|TRBJ2-7
CASSVWGAGSYEQYF
TGTGCCAGCAGCGTCTGGGGGGCAGGCTCCTACGAGCAGTACTTC
>.|.|TRBV19|TRBJ2-7
CASSIRFFGGEQYF
TGTGCCAGTAGTATTCGCTTCTTCGGGGGTGAGCAGTACTTC
>TRBD1|.|TRBV9|TRBJ1-6
CASSVGTGGSPLHF
TGTGCCAGCAGCGTGGGGACAGGGGGTTCACCCCTCCACTTT
>TRBD1|once|TRBV4-1|TRBJ2-1
CASSQEQGPNEQFF
TGCGCCAGCAGCCAAGAACAGGGGCCGAATGAGCAGTTCTTC
>.|.|TRBV12-3/TRBV12-4|TRBJ1-1
CASSPLRVSEAFF
TGTGCCAGCAGTCCCCTCAGGGTCTCTGAAGCTTTCTTT
>TRBD1|.|TRBV6-5|TRBJ1-4
CASRMTGTHNEKLFF
TGTGCCAGCAGGATGACAGGGACCCACAATGAAAAACTGTTTTTT
>.|.|TRBV7-9|TRBJ2-1
CASSWGRWNEQFF
TGTGCCAGCAGCTGGGGCCGCTGGAATGAGCAGTTCTTC
>.|.|TRBV29-1|TRBJ2-1
CSVEGTVGNEQFF
TGCAGCGTTGAAGGCACCGTAGGAAATGAGCAGTTCTTC
>TRBD2|.|TRBV9|TRBJ2-2
CASSGSGRANTGELFF
TGTGCCAGCAGCGGGAGCGGGAGAGCGAACACCGGGGAGCTGTTTTTT
>.|once|TRBV6-1|TRBJ2-3
CASSERSPRGSDTQYF
TGTGCCAGCAGTGAACGTTCCCCCCGGGGGTCAGATACGCAGTATTTT
>.|.|TRBV4-1|TRBJ2-2
CASSQYTGELFF
TGCGCCAGCAGCCAATACACCGGGGAGCTGTTTTTT
>.|.|TRBV19|TRBJ1-1
CASSPVTVMGTEAFF
TGTGCCAGTAGCCCAGTCACAGTTATGGGCACTGAAGCTTTCTTT
>TRBD1|medium-sized|TRBV29-1|TRBJ1-1
CSGHLPGTGGSIGTEAFF
TGCAGCGGACACCTACCCGGGACAGGGGGCTCAATAGGCACTGAAGCTTTCTTT
>.|.|TRBV30|TRBJ1-2
CAWSVDLNYGYTF
TGTGCCTGGAGTGTTGACCTCAACTATGGCTACACCTTC
>TRBD2|once|TRBV27|TRBJ2-2
CASSLFVAGLPRGNTGELFF
TGTGCCAGCAGTTTATTTGTAGCGGGACTCCCCCGGGGAAACACCGGGGAGCTGTTTTTT
>.|.|TRBV28|TRBJ1-4
CASSLGVAGATNEKLFF
TGTGCCAGCAGTTTAGGGGTGGCCGGAGCAACTAATGAAAAACTGTTTTTT
>.|.|TRBV4-1|TRBJ1-5
CASSPLQAVGEPQHF
TGCGCCAGCAGCCCCCTACAGGCGGTGGGAGAGCCCCAGCATTTT
>.|.|TRBV6-5|TRBJ1-1
CASSYSISGPHTEAFF
TGTGCCAGCAGTTACTCGATTTCGGGGCCGCACACTGAAGCTTTCTTT
>TRBD2|.|TRBV18|TRBJ2-7
CASSLRTSERNSYEQYF
TGTGCCAGCTCACTCCGGACTAGCGAGAGAAACTCCTACGAGCAGTACTTC
>.|.|TRBV29-1|TRBJ2-1
CSAGGNWYEQFF
TGCAGCGCAGGCGGCAATTGGTATGAGCAGTTCTTC
>TRBD1|few|TRBV5-6|TRBJ1-3
CASSTGQSTGNTIYF
TGTGCCAGCAGCACGGGACAGTCTACTGGAAACACCATATATTTT
>.|.|TRBV29-1|TRBJ2-5
CSVDGGGQETQYF
TGCAGCGTTGATGGTGGGGGCCAAGAGACCCAGTACTTC
>.|.|TRBV3-1/TRBV3-2|TRBJ1-2
CASSPYPDRYYGYTF
TGTGCCAGCAGCCCTTATCCGGACAGATACTATGGCTACACCTTC
>TRBD1|.|TRBV6-5|TRBJ1-3
CASRGTGSGNTIYF
TGTGCCAGCAGGGGGACAGGGTCTGGAAACACCATATATTTT
>TRBD1|.|TRBV28|TRBJ2-5
CASSRWNRGFGETQYF
TGTGCCAGCAGTCGCTGGAACAGGGGATTTGGAGAGACCCAGTACTTC
>TRBD2|.|TRBV11-3|TRBJ2-3
CASSLARWAGVEADTQYF
TGTGCCAGCAGCTTAGCCCGGTGGGCGGGGGTTGAGGCAGATACGCAGTATTTT
>.|.|TRBV24-1|TRBJ2-7
CATSGQSYEQYF
TGTGCCACCAGTGGACAGTCCTACGAGCAGTACTTC
>.|.|TRBV2|TRBJ1-2
CASSEALRGEGYTF
TGTGCCAGCAGTGAAGCGCTTCGGGGAGAAGGCTACACCTTC
>.|.|TRBV7-9|TRBJ1-1
CASSLGVGEAFF
TGTGCCAGCAGCTTAGGAGTGGGTGAAGCTTTCTTT
>TRBD1|once|TRBV28|TRBJ1-5
CASSPLWPWDRRDSNQPQHF
TGTGCCAGCAGTCCCCTCTGGCCGTGGGACAGGCGTGATAGCAATCAGCCCCAGCATTTT
>.|.|TRBV2|TRBJ1-2
CASSEEGSPNYGYTF
TGTGCCAGCAGTGAAGAGGGCAGCCCTAACTATGGCTACACCTTC
>.|.|TRBV3-1/TRBV3-2|TRBJ1-3
CASSQAFTGNTIYF
TGTGCCAGCAGCCAAGCATTTACTGGAAACACCATATATTTT
>TRBD1|.|TRBV30|TRBJ1-4
CAWSQGQGNEKLFF
TGTGCCTGGAGCCAGGGACAGGGTAATGAAAAACTGTTTTTT
>.|.|TRBV19|TRBJ2-6
CATGEQVTSGANVLTF
TGTGCCACCGGGGAACAGGTTACCTCTGGGGCCAACGTCCTGACTTTC
>.|.|TRBV6-5|TRBJ1-5
CASSFGTAQPQHF
TGTGCCAGCAGTTTCGGGACGGCCCAGCCCCAGCATTTT
>.|.|TRBV28|TRBJ2-7
CASTSGRTEQYF
TGTGCCAGCACCTCGGGACGCACAGAGCAGTACTTC
>TRBD2|.|TRBV28|TRBJ2-3
CASSFFARREQTDTQYF
TGTGCCAGCAGTTTCTTCGCCCGGCGGGAGCAAACAGATACGCAGTATTTT
>.|.|TRBV30|TRBJ1-4
CAWSSPSRGYRAEKLFF
TGTGCCTGGAGTAGCCCCTCCAGAGGGTATCGTGCTGAAAAACTGTTTTTT
>.|.|TRBV7-2|TRBJ1-2
CAKTSPPHYYGYTF
TGTGCCAAAACCTCACCCCCACATTACTATGGCTACACCTTC